This T cell receptor beta chain was captured in a study of blood T cell repertoires in COVID-19. The assay was immunoSEQ multiplex PCR, and TCRdb's table has in-frame clones only and misses some. The sample has about 320,000 clones; 85% are singletons. Germline CDR1 and CDR2: SGHTA and FQGNSA. V was pared by 5 bases and J by 5 bases, with 15 bases between. This CDR3 region has 14 residues. The source of this sequence is a woman in her thirties who had been exposed to COVID-19. The chain employs TRBV7-2 and TRBJ1-1; D not certain. Input material: PBMCs or T cells enriched from blood (not recorded which). CDR3 DNA sequence: TGTGCCAGCAGCCCCGGACTGAGGAGGACTGAAGCTTTCTTT. This encodes CASSPGLRRTEAFF.